Presented here are 13 T cell receptor beta chains from one specimen sequenced in a study of Graves' ophthalmopathy and Graves' hyperthyroidism. The sequenced template was RNA, covering the TCR beta CDR3 region. After a first-round RT-PCR with HTBI primers, a second-round multiplex PCR was run. One entry per CDR3 protein, called by TCRdb with MiXCR from the multiplex PCR reads. This sample has some 360,000 distinct CDR3 sequences, with about 17% found just once. Sequenced sample: peripheral blood. These receptors originate from an adult woman with stable Graves' hyperthyroidism.

This clonotype showed up just a few times. The rearrangement links TRBV5-1 to TRBJ2-4, with 7 bases lining up with TRBD1. Looked up from germline, CDR1 is SGHRS and CDR2 is YFSETQ. This CDR3 is built from 18 residues. V shed 0 bases and J 1 base; nucleotides not matched to a gene: 10. For the CDR3, the DNA is TGCGCCAGCAGCTTGGCCGGGACAGCCCGAGGGGCCAAAAACATTCAGTACTTC. Residues: CASSLAGTARGAKNIQYF.

This clonotype was detected ten times or more. This chain joins TRBV5-1 and TRBJ2-2; TRBD2 matches at 7 bases. CDR3 length equals 16 residues. V lost 5 bases to trimming and J lost 4 bases; unmatched junction nucleotides: 11. Per the germline V gene, CDR1 is SGHRS and CDR2 is YFSETQ. The CDR3 loop is CASRIGGSWGTGELFF. The DNA of the CDR3 is TGCGCCAGCAGGATTGGCGGGAGCTGGGGCACCGGGGAGCTGTTTTTT.

This clonotype was counted many times. The chain couples TRBV14 to TRBJ2-5, with D perhaps TRBD2 (5 bases). The germline V and J ends were trimmed by 0 bases and 1 base, with 12 bases remaining between them. The germline V gene has CDR1 SGHDN and CDR2 FVKESK. This CDR3 has 16 residues. The CDR3 is CASSQDRAGLQETQYF. The CDR3 DNA follows: TGTGCCAGCAGCCAAGATCGAGCAGGACTCCAAGAGACCCAGTACTTC.

This clonotype has a count of ten or more. The V gene is TRBV30, the J gene TRBJ2-5, with D tentatively TRBD2 (6 bases). Germline CDR1 is GTSNPN and CDR2 is SVGIG (reference sequence). This CDR3 has 15 amino acids. Trimming removed 0 bases from V and 5 bases from J, with 16 bases in between. The CDR3, as DNA: TGTGCCTGGAGTGTACAGAGCGGTGGAGGGGAGACCCAGTACTTC. Its protein is CAWSVQSGGGETQYF.

This clonotype was recorded at least ten times. The chain links TRBV20-1 to TRBJ2-7, with 7 nucleotides matching TRBD1. After removal of 6 bases from V and 3 bases from J, the junction contained 8 bases not matched to a gene. The CDR3 has 13 amino acids. CDR1 and CDR2 (germline): DFQATT, SNEGSKA (reference sequence). CDR3 region: CSAHTGTDYEQYF. For the CDR3, the DNA is TGCAGTGCGCATACCGGGACAGACTACGAGCAGTACTTC.

This clonotype was seen ten or more times. The chain uses TRBV6-1 and TRBJ1-6; D may be TRBD1 (5 bases). The V and J ends lost 6 bases and 8 bases respectively, with 20 bases between them. Germline V gene lookup returns CDR1 MNHNS and CDR2 SASEGT. The CDR3 loop spans 16 amino acids. The CDR3 sequence: CASSQALRVIHSPLHF. CDR3 in DNA: TGTGCCAGCAGCCAAGCCCTCAGGGTTATCCATTCACCCCTCCACTTT.

This clonotype was detected ten times or more. V usage is TRBV10-3 and J usage is TRBJ2-7; 15 nucleotides align to TRBD2. Germline V gene data show CDR1 as ENHRY and CDR2 as SYGVKD. The CDR3 covers 21 residues. V lost 2 bases to trimming and J lost 1 base; unmatched junction nucleotides: 15. Here the CDR3 reads CAISEIIGLAGGPEFSYEQYF. The CDR3 nucleotides are TGTGCCATCAGTGAGATAATAGGACTAGCGGGAGGGCCCGAATTTTCCTACGAGCAGTACTTC.

This clonotype was seen a few times. The chain carries TRBV5-1 and TRBJ2-5; D gene unclear. Per germline, CDR1 SGHRS and CDR2 YFSETQ. The CDR3 contains 15 residues. V was cut by 4 bases and J by 1 base, with 14 bases left in between. CDR3 sequence reads: CASSVVSVPQETQYF. The CDR3 DNA sequence: TGCGCCAGCAGCGTGGTGTCCGTACCCCAAGAGACCCAGTACTTC.

The rearrangement joins TRBV11-1 to TRBJ1-5; D is ambiguous. Germline V CDR1 and CDR2: SGHAT, FQDESV (reference sequence). The CDR3 sequence is 14 residues long. Trimming shortened V by 11 bases and J by 4 bases, and 18 bases separated the two germline ends. DNA of the CDR3: TGTGCCGGAGTGCCAAAGGGAAGTAATCAGCCCCAGCATTTT. Its protein product is CAGVPKGSNQPQHF.

This clonotype was observed many times. The chain uses TRBV28 and TRBJ1-5, with D perhaps TRBD1 (5 bases). Germline V gene sequence: CDR1 MDHEN, CDR2 SYDVKM. V was trimmed by 3 bases and J by 5 bases, leaving 23 bases between them. The CDR3 runs 18 residues. CDR3 nucleotides: TGTGCCAGCAGTTTTGAGTGGTTGGGGGGAACTTTAGATCAGCCCCAGCATTTT. This encodes CASSFEWLGGTLDQPQHF. The whole variable domain, remainder taken from reference TRBV28 and TRBJ1-5, is DVKVTQSSRYLVKRTGEKVFLECVQDMDHENMFWYRQDPGLGLRLIYFSYDVKMKEKGDIPEGYSVSREKKERFSLILESASTNQTSMYLCASSFEWLGGTLDQPQHFGDGTRLSIL.

This sequence joins TRBV12-3 or TRBV12-4 and TRBJ1-2; D gene unclear. The CDR3 contains 17 residues. The V gene lost 1 base and the J gene lost 1 base, with 16 bases spanning the gap. Written as DNA, the CDR3 is TGTGCCAGCAGTTTAGAAGATGGACGGGTCAGTAACTATGGCTACACCTTC. Amino acid sequence: CASSLEDGRVSNYGYTF.

The V call is TRBV12-3 or TRBV12-4, the J call TRBJ1-2, with D tentatively TRBD1 (5 bases). Trimming left V 10 bases short and J 2 bases short, with 14 bases between. This CDR3 is built from 13 residues. CDR3 DNA sequence: TGTGCCACCGGACGGGGGTCGAACTATGGCTACACCTTC. It is translated as CATGRGSNYGYTF.

This clonotype appeared many times. The chain recombines TRBV3-1 with TRBJ1-5; the match to TRBD1 covers 8 bases. From germline, CDR1 is LGHDT and CDR2 YNNKEL (reference sequence). After removal of 6 bases from V and 3 bases from J, the junction contained 4 bases not matched to a gene. CDR3 size: 14 residues. The CDR3 loop reads CASSRTGFNQPQHF. CDR3 nucleotides: TGTGCCAGCAGTCGGACAGGGTTCAATCAGCCCCAGCATTTT. Drawing the rest from reference TRBV3-1 and TRBJ1-5, the complete variable domain is DTAVSQTPKYLVTQMGNDKSIKCEQNLGHDTMYWYKQDSKKFLKIMFSYNNKELIINETVPNRFSPKSPDKAHLNLHINSLELGDSAVYFCASSRTGFNQPQHFGDGTRLSIL.